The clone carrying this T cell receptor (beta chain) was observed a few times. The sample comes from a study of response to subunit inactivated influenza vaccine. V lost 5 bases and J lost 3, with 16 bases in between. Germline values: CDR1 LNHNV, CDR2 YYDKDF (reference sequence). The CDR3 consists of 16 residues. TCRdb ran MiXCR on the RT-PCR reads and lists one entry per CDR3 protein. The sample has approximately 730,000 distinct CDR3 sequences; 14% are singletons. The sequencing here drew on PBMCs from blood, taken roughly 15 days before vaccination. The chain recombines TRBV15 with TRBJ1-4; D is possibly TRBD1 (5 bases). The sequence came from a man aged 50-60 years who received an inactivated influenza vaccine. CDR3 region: CATSSGPPAANEKLFF. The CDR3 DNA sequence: TGTGCCACCAGCTCGGGACCTCCTGCAGCTAATGAAAAACTGTTTTTT.